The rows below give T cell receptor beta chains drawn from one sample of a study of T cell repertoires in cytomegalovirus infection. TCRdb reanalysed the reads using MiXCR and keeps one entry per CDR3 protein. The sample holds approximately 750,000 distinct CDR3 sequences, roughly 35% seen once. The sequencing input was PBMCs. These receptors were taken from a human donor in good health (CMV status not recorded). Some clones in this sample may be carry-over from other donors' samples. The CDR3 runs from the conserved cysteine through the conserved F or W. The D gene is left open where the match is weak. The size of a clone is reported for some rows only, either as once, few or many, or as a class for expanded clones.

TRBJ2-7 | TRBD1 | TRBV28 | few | CASGEDRVIREQYF | TGTGCCAGCGGGGAGGACAGGGTGATCCGCGAGCAGTACTTC
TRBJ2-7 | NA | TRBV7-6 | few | CASGSGQANEQYF | TGTGCCAGCGGGTCGGGACAAGCCAACGAGCAGTACTTC
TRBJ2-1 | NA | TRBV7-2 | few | CASSPGQTASNEQFF | TGTGCCAGCAGCCCGGGACAAACAGCCTCCAATGAGCAGTTCTTC
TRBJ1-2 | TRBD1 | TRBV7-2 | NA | CASSLQGATPGYTF | TGTGCCAGCAGCTTACAGGGGGCGACACCTGGCTACACCTTC
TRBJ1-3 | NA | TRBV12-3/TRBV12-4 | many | CASSPNRRNSGNTIYF | TGTGCCAGCAGTCCGAACAGGAGGAACTCTGGAAACACCATATATTTT
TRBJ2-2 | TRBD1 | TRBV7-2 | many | CASSSPSTRTGSPRTGELFF | TGTGCCAGCAGCTCCCCATCTACAAGGACAGGGTCCCCGAGGACCGGGGAGCTGTTTTTT
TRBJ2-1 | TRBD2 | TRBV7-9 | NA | CASSPSTSGTTYNEQFF | TGTGCCAGCAGCCCTTCGACTAGCGGTACTACCTACAATGAGCAGTTCTTC
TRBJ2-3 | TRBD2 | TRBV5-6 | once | CASSGVGLAGGTDTQYF | TGTGCCAGCAGCGGGGTCGGACTAGCGGGGGGGACAGATACGCAGTATTTT
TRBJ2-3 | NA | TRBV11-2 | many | CASSFDGLSTDTQYF | TGTGCCAGCAGCTTCGACGGATTAAGCACAGATACGCAGTATTTT
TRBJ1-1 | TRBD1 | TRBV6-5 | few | CASSQDRRPVANTEAFF | TGTGCCAGCAGTCAGGACAGGCGTCCCGTTGCGAACACTGAAGCTTTCTTT
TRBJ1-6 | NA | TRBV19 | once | CASSWGQKSPLQF | TGTGCCAGTAGTTGGGGTCAGAAATCACCCCTCCAATTT
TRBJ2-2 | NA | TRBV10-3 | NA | CAISDGKQGGTGELFF | TGTGCCATCAGTGACGGGAAGCAGGGGGGGACCGGGGAGCTGTTTTTT
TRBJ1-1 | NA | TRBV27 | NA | CASSLSGSGKTEAFF | TGTGCCAGCAGTTTATCGGGGTCGGGGAAAACTGAAGCTTTCTTT
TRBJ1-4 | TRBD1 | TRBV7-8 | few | CASSLEDRGGSFEKLFF | TGTGCCAGCAGCTTAGAGGACAGGGGGGGCTCCTTTGAAAAACTGTTTTTT
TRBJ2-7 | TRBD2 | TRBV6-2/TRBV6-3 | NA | CASSYSSPKLADDSYEQYF | TGTGCCAGCAGTTACTCATCCCCAAAACTAGCGGACGATTCCTACGAGCAGTACTTC
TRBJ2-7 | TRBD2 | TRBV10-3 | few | CAISGLAGSSYEQYF | TGTGCCATCAGTGGACTAGCGGGGAGCTCCTACGAGCAGTACTTC
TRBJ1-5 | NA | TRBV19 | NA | CASSIDGNVRANQPQHF | TGTGCCAGTAGTATAGATGGGAACGTGAGGGCCAATCAGCCCCAGCATTTT
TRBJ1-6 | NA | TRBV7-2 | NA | CASSLENIDSPLHF | TGTGCCAGCAGCTTAGAGAACATTGATTCACCCCTCCACTTT
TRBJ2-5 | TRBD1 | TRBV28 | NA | CASSPNPWTGSQETQYF | TGTGCCAGCAGTCCCAACCCATGGACAGGCAGCCAAGAGACCCAGTACTTC
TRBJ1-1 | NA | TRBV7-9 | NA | CASSRIGVDATEAFF | TGTGCCAGCAGCCGGATCGGGGTAGACGCCACTGAAGCTTTCTTT
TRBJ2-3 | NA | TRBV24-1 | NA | CATSVLGAGSTDTQYF | TGTGCCACCAGTGTCCTAGGGGCGGGATCCACAGATACGCAGTATTTT
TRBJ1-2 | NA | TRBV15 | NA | CATSRGDKNYGYTF | TGTGCCACCAGCAGGGGTGACAAGAACTATGGCTACACCTTC
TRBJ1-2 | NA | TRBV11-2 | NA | CASSLSTGPHYGYTF | TGTGCCAGCAGCCTCTCCACAGGGCCCCACTATGGCTACACCTTC
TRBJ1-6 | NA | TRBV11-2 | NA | CASSSLDLSPLHF | TGTGCCAGCAGCTCCTTGGATCTATCACCCCTCCACTTT
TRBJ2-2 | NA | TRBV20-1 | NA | CSARDHLGDTPKTNTGELFF | TGCAGTGCTAGAGATCATTTAGGGGACACCCCAAAAACGAACACCGGGGAGCTGTTTTTT
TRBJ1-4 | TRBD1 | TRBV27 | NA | CASSFSSGGAKLFF | TGTGCCAGCAGTTTTTCGTCAGGGGGGGCAAAACTGTTTTTT
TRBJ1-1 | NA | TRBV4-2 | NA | CASSQPGTSGDTEAFF | TGTGCCAGCAGCCAACCAGGGACGTCGGGGGACACTGAAGCTTTCTTT
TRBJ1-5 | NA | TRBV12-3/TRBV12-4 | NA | CASSSLPLNQPQHF | TGTGCCAGCAGTTCTTTACCCCTCAATCAGCCCCAGCATTTT
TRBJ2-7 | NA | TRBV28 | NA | CASSDGQRFQQYF | TGTGCCAGCAGTGACGGACAGCGGTTCCAGCAGTACTTC